This T cell receptor (beta chain) was retrieved from a study of control samples from healthy donors and cancer patients. Sequenced by immunoSEQ multiplex PCR; TCRdb stores in-frame clones only, minus some. The sample contains about 100,000 clones, more than 85% of which appear only once. The germline V gene encodes CDR1 MNHEY and CDR2 SMNVEV (reference sequence). CDR3 size: 14 residues. V gave up 6 bases and J gave up 3 bases; unmatched junction bases: 7. Sequenced: blood. The chain employs TRBV27 and TRBJ2-7; 8 bases line up with TRBD1. The receptor was derived from a woman between 45 and 60 years old in good health. The CDR3 DNA is TGTGCCAGCAGGATGACAGGGGAGTTCTACGAGCAGTACGTC. Translated, it gives CASRMTGEFYEQYV.